Following are 19 T cell receptor beta chains from one sample sequenced in a study of cytomegalovirus exposure and HLA in healthy donors. PCR involved 60 Vbeta and 13 Jbeta primers. The data were produced by immunoSEQ multiplex PCR, yet TCRdb's version contains in-frame clones alone and is incomplete. The sample lists about 120,000 clones, over 60% occurring once. Material: PBMCs. The receptors here all came from a woman between 40 and 50 years old in good health and CMV-seropositive.

This chain links TRBV6-5 with TRBJ2-6; possible D gene TRBD1, 6 bases. The length of the CDR3 is 15 residues. Germline CDR1 and CDR2: MNHEY and SVGAGI. The ends were cut back, 2 bases at V and 1 base at J, with 6 bases in the middle. CDR3 loop: CASSYTGSGANVLTF. CDR3 in DNA: TGTGCCAGCAGTTACACAGGGTCTGGGGCCAACGTCCTGACTTTC.

This clone occurred a few times. The V and J genes are TRBV6-5 and TRBJ2-2; no definite D call. CDR3 length: 13 residues. V lost 5 bases and J 3 bases, leaving 7 bases between the germline ends. Germline CDR1 is MNHEY and CDR2 is SVGAGI. CDR3 bases: TGTGCCAGCAGTCAACATTACACCGGGGAGCTGTTTTTT. Translating it yields CASSQHYTGELFF.

The rearrangement joins TRBV19 to TRBJ2-5, with no clear D. The CDR3 runs to 13 residues. In germline, CDR1 is LNHDA, CDR2 SQIVND (reference sequence). The germline V and J ends were trimmed by 4 bases and 3 bases, with 9 bases remaining between them. The CDR3 loop reads CASSRGREETQYF. The CDR3 coding sequence is TGTGCCAGTAGTAGAGGCCGAGAAGAGACCCAGTACTTC.

This clone was detected a few times. The J gene is TRBJ1-4, the V gene TRBV18; D unresolved. The length of the CDR3 is 13 residues. V dropped 7 bases and J dropped 5 bases, with 11 bases sitting between them. Germline V gives CDR1 KGHSH, CDR2 LQKENI. CDR3 in DNA: TGTGCCAGCTTAGCCGGCAGAAATGAAAAACTGTTTTTT. It codes for CASLAGRNEKLFF.

This chain joins TRBV5-1 and TRBJ2-3; possible D gene TRBD2, 6 bases. The CDR3 covers 15 residues. Between the trimmed V and J ends, which lost 6 bases and 0 bases, there was a span of 14 bases. From germline, CDR1 is SGHRS and CDR2 YFSETQ. CDR3 region: CASKAAGISTDTQYF. In DNA form, the CDR3 reads TGCGCCAGCAAGGCGGCGGGGATAAGCACAGATACGCAGTATTTT.

The genes are TRBV6-1 and TRBJ2-7, with D perhaps matching TRBD2 (5 bases). The CDR3 extends over 12 amino acids. The V and J ends lost 4 bases and 5 bases respectively, with 9 bases between them. Per germline, CDR1 MNHNS and CDR2 SASEGT. The CDR3 here is CASSVQEDEQYF. In DNA, the CDR3 is TGTGCCAGCAGTGTCCAGGAGGACGAGCAGTACTTC.

The genes are TRBV30 and TRBJ1-2; D is unresolved. CDR1 is GTSNPN and CDR2 is SVGIG in the germline V gene (reference sequence). This CDR3 spans 13 amino acids. V was trimmed by 2 bases and J by 6 bases, leaving 13 bases between them. The CDR3 loop is CAWSPLDFDGYTF. CDR3 nucleotides: TGTGCCTGGAGTCCCTTGGACTTTGATGGCTACACCTTC.

A single count supports this clone. This chain connects TRBV14 to TRBJ1-2; 11 positions match TRBD1. The CDR3 is made up of 18 amino acids. Trimming at V came to 4 bases and at J to 0 bases, leaving 10 bases not matched to a gene. From germline, CDR1 is SGHDN and CDR2 FVKESK. The DNA for the CDR3 is TGTGCCAGCAGCCGGACAGGGGGCCTCGATACAGCTAACTATGGCTACACCTTC. It encodes CASSRTGGLDTANYGYTF. Combining the CDR3 with reference TRBV14 and TRBJ1-2 gives the whole variable domain EAGVTQFPSHSVIEKGQTVTLRCDPISGHDNLYWYRRVMGKEIKFLLHFVKESKQDESGMPNNRFLAERTGGTYSTLKVQPAELEDSGVYFCASSRTGGLDTANYGYTFGSGTRLTVV.

This clone was seen more than once but under ten times. This chain uses TRBV18 with TRBJ1-1; 10 nucleotides align to TRBD1. The germline V gene has CDR1 KGHSH and CDR2 LQKENI. Trimming removed 2 bases from V and 2 bases from J; junction bases left unmatched: 5. The CDR3 sequence is 16 residues long. CDR3 nucleotides: TGTGCCAGCTCACCAGGACAGGGGGTCGTAAACACTGAAGCTTTCTTT. It encodes CASSPGQGVVNTEAFF.

The chain carries TRBV6-5 and TRBJ1-3, with D possibly being TRBD1 (5 bases). The CDR3 is 16 amino acids. Germline V CDR1 and CDR2: MNHEY, SVGAGI. V was cut by 0 bases and J by 0 bases, with 9 bases left in between. In DNA, the CDR3 is TGTGCCAGCAGTTACTCCAGGGCCTCCTCTGGAAACACCATATATTTT. This encodes CASSYSRASSGNTIYF.

This clone appeared a few times. This rearrangement joins TRBV7-9 to TRBJ2-1, with a possible D match to TRBD2 (6 bases). The germline CDR1 and CDR2 sequences are SEHNR and FQNEAQ (reference sequence). V was shortened by 1 base and J by 0 bases, with 10 bases between the two germline ends. This CDR3 is built from 16 residues. DNA of the CDR3: TGTGCCAGCAGCTTAGGGGTCGGGAGCTCCTACAATGAGCAGTTCTTC. Translated: CASSLGVGSSYNEQFF.

This clone was observed a few times. Other nucleotide sequences in the sample specify the same CDR3. This chain links TRBV28 with TRBJ1-2; 7 bases map to TRBD1. J gave up 4 bases and V 5 bases, and 4 bases lay outside the gene matches. The germline V gene encodes CDR1 MDHEN and CDR2 SYDVKM. CDR3 length: 13 amino acids. CDR3 amino acids: CASSLRGTYGYTF. CDR3 sequence (DNA): TGTGCCAGCAGTCTCAGGGGGACCTATGGCTACACCTTC.

This clone was observed a few times. The rearrangement joins TRBV29-1 to TRBJ2-5; tentative D call: TRBD2 (5 bases). The germline V and J ends were trimmed by 4 bases and 2 bases, with 14 bases remaining between them. CDR1 is SQVTM and CDR2 is ANQGSEA in the germline V gene. The CDR3 length is 14 residues. CDR3 loop: CSVVRVGAQETQYF. The CDR3 nucleotides are TGCAGCGTTGTAAGGGTGGGAGCGCAAGAGACCCAGTACTTC.

This clone is a singleton in its sample. The V call is TRBV19, the J call TRBJ2-3, with unresolved D. In germline, CDR1 is LNHDA, CDR2 SQIVND (reference sequence). CDR3 length: 14 residues. V lost 0 bases to trimming and J lost 4 bases, with 8 bases between them. The CDR3 is CASSIDPAADTQYF. CDR3 nucleotide sequence: TGTGCCAGTAGTATAGATCCGGCGGCAGATACGCAGTATTTT.

The genes are TRBV4-2 and TRBJ1-2; D remains unclear. Germline assignment: CDR1 LGHNA and CDR2 YNFKEQ. The CDR3 has 14 amino acids. V was cut by 1 base and J by 1 base, with 7 bases left in between. The CDR3 protein is CASSQVEVNYGYTF. DNA for the CDR3: TGTGCCAGCAGCCAAGTAGAAGTTAACTATGGCTACACCTTC.

This sequence joins TRBV5-1 and TRBJ2-1; 7 bases match TRBD1. CDR3 length: 14 amino acids. Unmatched junction bases numbered 4, after V lost 1 base and J lost 6 bases. From germline, CDR1 is SGHRS and CDR2 YFSETQ. CDR3 residues: CASSLSGGINEQFF. CDR3 DNA sequence: TGCGCCAGCAGCTTGTCAGGGGGTATCAATGAGCAGTTCTTC.

The CDR3 bases are TGTGCCAGCAGCTTGGGTCAAGGGGGCGACGGCTACACCTTC. It yields the protein CASSLGQGGDGYTF. The chain uses TRBV16 and TRBJ1-2, with 7 bases matching TRBD1. Unmatched junction bases numbered 11, after V lost 5 bases and J lost 8 bases. In germline, CDR1 is KGHSY, CDR2 FQNENV. The CDR3 contains 14 residues.

The chain carries TRBV2 and TRBJ2-7; D is uncertain. Trimming removed 3 bases from V and 1 base from J, with 4 bases in between. Germline V lookup: CDR1 SNHLY, CDR2 FYNNEI. The length of the CDR3 is 12 residues. In nucleotides, the CDR3 is TGTGCCAGCAGTGAGGAGTCCTACGAGCAGTACTTC. Amino acids: CASSEESYEQYF.

This clone showed up just once. The chain is built from TRBV15 and TRBJ2-1, with TRBD2 as a possible D gene (6 bases). The germline V and J ends were trimmed by 0 bases and 6 bases, with 15 bases remaining between them. Germline V gene sequence: CDR1 LNHNV, CDR2 YYDKDF (reference sequence). The CDR3 has 16 residues. The DNA for the CDR3 is TGTGCCACCAGCAGAGATCAAGGGAGGTTGGTCAATGAGCAGTTCTTC. It translates to CATSRDQGRLVNEQFF.